These T cell receptor beta chains were read from a single sample in a study of CD8+CD57+ T cells in acquired aplastic anemia. TCRdb reprocessed the reads with MiXCR, giving one entry per CDR3 protein. Of roughly 150,000 distinct CDR3 sequences in the sample, 40% to 55% are singletons; the top ten hold around 3%. Sequencing was carried out using sorted CD4+, CD8+, or CD8+CD57+ T cells (not recorded which) from PBMCs. These receptors were collected from a human donor with aplastic anemia. Each CDR3 is given with its conserved first and last residue. A D gene is named only where the DNA matches it firmly. A row's size may be missing; if present it is once, few, many or a size class.

clone_size	v_call	j_call	d_call	cdr3_nt	cdr3_aa
few	TRBV6-2/TRBV6-3	TRBJ2-1	TRBD2	TGTGCCAGCAGTCCAGCCGGACTAGCGGGAGGCCATGAGCAGTTCTTC	CASSPAGLAGGHEQFF
once	TRBV19	TRBJ1-2	TRBD1	TGTGCCAGTAGTCGGGGCCCAGGGGGCTATGGCTACACCTTC	CASSRGPGGYGYTF
many	TRBV20-1	TRBJ1-2	.	TGCAGTGCTAACTATGGCTACACCTTC	CSANYGYTF
.	TRBV20-1	TRBJ2-7	.	TGCAGTGCTAGGCCCCTTAGAGGCTACGAGCAGTACTTC	CSARPLRGYEQYF
.	TRBV6-1	TRBJ2-1	TRBD2	TGTGCCAGCATACTAGCGGAAGGTTACAATGAGCAGTTCTTC	CASILAEGYNEQFF
.	TRBV20-1	TRBJ2-1	.	TGCAGTGCCAGCAAAGGTCCCGGGGAAAAACAGTTCTTC	CSASKGPGEKQFF
.	TRBV20-1	TRBJ2-1	TRBD2	TGCAGTGCTAGAGTACTAGCGGGGGGCGATGAGCAGTTCTTC	CSARVLAGGDEQFF
.	TRBV30	TRBJ2-7	TRBD2	TGTGCCTGGGGGGAGGGTGGGAGCTCCTACGAGCAGTACTTC	CAWGEGGSSYEQYF
many	TRBV27	TRBJ2-7	.	TGTGCCAGCAGACCACTCCGGGGGAACGAGCAGTACTTC	CASRPLRGNEQYF
many	TRBV5-1	TRBJ1-2	TRBD1	TGCGCCAGCAGCCCGGGACAGAAGAATGGCTACACCTTC	CASSPGQKNGYTF
few	TRBV24-1	TRBJ2-3	.	TGTGCCACCAGTGATCTAGACAGCCTCACAGATACGCAGTATTTT	CATSDLDSLTDTQYF
.	TRBV20-1	TRBJ1-2	.	TGCAGTGCGCACACTTCCAACTATGGCTACACCTTC	CSAHTSNYGYTF
.	TRBV12-3/TRBV12-4	TRBJ2-7	.	TGTGCCAGCAGATCGACAAGCGCTCTCGAGCAGTACTTC	CASRSTSALEQYF
.	TRBV10-3	TRBJ2-1	TRBD2	TGTGCCATCAGTGGCACTAGCGGGAGGCGCCATGAGCAGTTCTTC	CAISGTSGRRHEQFF